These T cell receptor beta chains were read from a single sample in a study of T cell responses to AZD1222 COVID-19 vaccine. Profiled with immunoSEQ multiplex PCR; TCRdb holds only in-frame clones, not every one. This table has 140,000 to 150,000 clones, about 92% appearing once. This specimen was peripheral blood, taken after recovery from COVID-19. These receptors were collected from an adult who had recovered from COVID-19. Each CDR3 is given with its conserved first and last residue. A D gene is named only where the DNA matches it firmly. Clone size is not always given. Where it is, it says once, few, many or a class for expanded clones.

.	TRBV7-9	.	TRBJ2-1	TGTGCCAGCAGCACTAGCTACAATGAGCAGTTCTTC	CASSTSYNEQFF
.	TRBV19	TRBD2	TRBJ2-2	TGTGCCAGTAGTATAGGTCTGCGGGAGGGGGACACCGGGGAGCTGTTTTTT	CASSIGLREGDTGELFF
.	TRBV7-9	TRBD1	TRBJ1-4	TGTGCCAGCAGCTTATTGACAGGGGGAGTAGTTGAAAAACTGTTTTTT	CASSLLTGGVVEKLFF
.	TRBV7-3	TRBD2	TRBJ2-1	TGTGCCAGCAGCTTAATGGTAGCGGGATACAATGAGCAGTTCTTC	CASSLMVAGYNEQFF
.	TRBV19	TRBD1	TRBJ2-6	TGTGCCAGTAGTCTCCGACAGGGGGCGAAGGGGGCCAACGTCCTGACTTTC	CASSLRQGAKGANVLTF
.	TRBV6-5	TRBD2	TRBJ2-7	TGTGCCAGCAGTCATGGAGCGGGAGTGGAGGACGAGCAGTACTTC	CASSHGAGVEDEQYF
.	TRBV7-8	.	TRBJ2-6	TGTGCCAGCAGTACCTACAAAGGTTTTGGGGCCAACGTCCTGACTTTC	CASSTYKGFGANVLTF
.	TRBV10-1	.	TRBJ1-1	TGCGCCACGGCGCAGGCTACAGGGACTGAAGCTTTCTTT	CATAQATGTEAFF
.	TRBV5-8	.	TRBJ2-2	TGTGCCAGCCCCGAAACCTCCCCGAACACCGGGGAGCTGTTTTTT	CASPETSPNTGELFF
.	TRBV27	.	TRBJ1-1	TGTGCCAGCAGTGGGAACGGGGGGGCTTACACTGAAGCTTTCTTT	CASSGNGGAYTEAFF
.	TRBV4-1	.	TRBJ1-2	TGCGCCAGCAGCCAAGATCCCGCCAGGGAGGGCTATGGCTACACCTTC	CASSQDPAREGYGYTF
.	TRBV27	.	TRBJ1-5	TGTGCCAGCAGTCTTTCCCCCGACAGTAGCAATCAGCCCCAGCATTTT	CASSLSPDSSNQPQHF
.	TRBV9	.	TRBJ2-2	TGTGCCAGCAGGGAGTTCAACACCGGGGAGCTGTTTTTT	CASREFNTGELFF
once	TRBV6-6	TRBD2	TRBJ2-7	TGTGCCAGCAGTCGGGGGGGGAGACTAGCGGGAGTTAATGAGCAGTACTTC	CASSRGGRLAGVNEQYF